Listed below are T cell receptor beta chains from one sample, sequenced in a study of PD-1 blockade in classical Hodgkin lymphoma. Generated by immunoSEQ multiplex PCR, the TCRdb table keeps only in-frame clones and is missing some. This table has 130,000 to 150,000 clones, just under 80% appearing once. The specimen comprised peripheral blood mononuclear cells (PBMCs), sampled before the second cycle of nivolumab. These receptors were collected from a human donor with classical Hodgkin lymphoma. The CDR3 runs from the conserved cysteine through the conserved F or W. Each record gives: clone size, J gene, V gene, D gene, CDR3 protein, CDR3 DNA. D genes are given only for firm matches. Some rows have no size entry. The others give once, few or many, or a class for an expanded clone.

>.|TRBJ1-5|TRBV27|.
CASSYEVANQPQHF
TGTGCCAGCAGTTACGAAGTCGCAAACCAGCCCCAGCATTTT
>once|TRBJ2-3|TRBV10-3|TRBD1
CAISGQGSDTQYF
TGTGCCATCAGCGGACAGGGGTCAGATACGCAGTATTTT
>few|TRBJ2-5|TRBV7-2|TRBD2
CASSLGVTSAETQYF
TGTGCCAGCAGCTTAGGGGTGACTAGCGCAGAGACCCAGTACTTC
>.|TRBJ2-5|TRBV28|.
CASRYGAVETQYF
TGTGCCAGCAGATACGGGGCCGTAGAGACCCAGTACTTC
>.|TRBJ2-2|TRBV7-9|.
CASSSGPADGELFF
TGTGCCAGCAGCTCAGGACCGGCTGACGGGGAGCTGTTTTTT
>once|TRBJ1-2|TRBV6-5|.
CASRTGPTNYGYTF
TGTGCCAGCAGAACCGGACCCACTAACTATGGCTACACCTTC
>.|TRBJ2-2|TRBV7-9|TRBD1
CASRGQGTGELFF
TGTGCCAGCAGGGGACAGGGGACCGGGGAGCTGTTTTTT
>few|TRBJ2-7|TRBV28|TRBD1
CATRRTGYHEQYF
TGTGCCACCCGACGGACAGGGTACCACGAGCAGTACTTC
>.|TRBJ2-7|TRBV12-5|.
CASGPFPETTYEQYF
TGTGCTAGTGGTCCATTCCCCGAGACAACCTACGAGCAGTACTTC
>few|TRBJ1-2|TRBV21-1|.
CASDRDGDGYTF
TGTGCCAGCGACAGGGACGGGGATGGCTACACCTTC
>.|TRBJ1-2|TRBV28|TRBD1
CASKGTGVRGYTF
TGTGCCAGCAAAGGGACAGGGGTTCGGGGCTACACCTTC
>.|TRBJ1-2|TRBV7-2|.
CASSLVGSGATNGYTF
TGTGCCAGCAGCTTAGTGGGGTCAGGGGCAACCAATGGCTACACCTTC
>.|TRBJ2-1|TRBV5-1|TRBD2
CASSTGLAGFSYNEQFF
TGCGCCAGCAGCACTGGACTAGCGGGGTTTTCCTACAATGAGCAGTTCTTC
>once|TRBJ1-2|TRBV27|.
CASGVPGAGNYGYTF
TGTGCCAGCGGGGTACCCGGAGCAGGGAACTATGGCTACACCTTC
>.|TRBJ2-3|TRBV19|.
CASLKRGEGTDTQYF
TGTGCCAGTCTCAAACGAGGGGAGGGCACAGATACGCAGTATTTT
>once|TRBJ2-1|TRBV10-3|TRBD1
CAISELTGEYNEQFF
TGTGCCATCAGTGAGTTGACAGGGGAATACAATGAGCAGTTCTTC
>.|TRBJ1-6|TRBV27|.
CASTIKQGFVSPLHF
TGTGCCAGCACCATAAAACAGGGATTTGTGTCACCCCTCCACTTT
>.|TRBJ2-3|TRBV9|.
CASSVDFGFTDTQYF
TGTGCCAGCAGCGTAGACTTCGGGTTCACAGATACGCAGTATTTT
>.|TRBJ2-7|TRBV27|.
CASSPTVQGGEQYF
TGTGCCAGCAGTCCGACGGTACAAGGTGGGGAGCAGTACTTC
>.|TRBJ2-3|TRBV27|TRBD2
CASSSAGLAGAHYTDTQYF
TGTGCCAGCAGTTCAGCCGGACTAGCGGGGGCCCATTACACAGATACGCAGTATTTT
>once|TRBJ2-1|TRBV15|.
CATSRTGSSYNEQFF
TGTGCCACCAGCAGAACCGGCAGCTCCTACAATGAGCAGTTCTTC
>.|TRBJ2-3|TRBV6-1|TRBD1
CASRKGQGLTDTQYF
TGTGCCAGCAGGAAAGGACAGGGGCTAACAGATACGCAGTATTTT
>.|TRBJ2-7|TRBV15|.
CATSRGGGPSWDEQYF
TGTGCCACCAGCAGAGGGGGGGGCCCGAGTTGGGACGAGCAGTACTTC
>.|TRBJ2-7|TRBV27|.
CASSVPGQHYEQYF
TGTGCCAGCAGTGTTCCGGGACAACACTACGAGCAGTACTTC
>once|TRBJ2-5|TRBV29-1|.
CSVERRGGTQYF
TGCAGCGTTGAAAGGAGGGGAGGGACCCAGTACTTC
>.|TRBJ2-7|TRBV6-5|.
CASSYSTGVGGEQYF
TGTGCCAGCAGTTACTCGACTGGGGTGGGGGGCGAGCAGTACTTC
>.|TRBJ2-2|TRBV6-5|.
CASSPGTAGTGELFF
TGTGCCAGCAGTCCCGGGACAGCGGGCACCGGGGAGCTGTTTTTT
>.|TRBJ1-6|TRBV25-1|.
CASRSGSYNSPLHF
TGTGCCAGCAGATCTGGATCCTATAATTCACCCCTCCACTTT
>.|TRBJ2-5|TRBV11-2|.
CASSPTILGETQYF
TGTGCCAGCAGCCCAACGATTCTAGGGGAGACCCAGTACTTC
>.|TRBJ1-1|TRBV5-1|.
CASSAGPGRAEAFF
TGCGCCAGCAGCGCGGGCCCCGGGCGCGCTGAAGCTTTCTTT
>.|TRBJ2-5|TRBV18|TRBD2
CASSPPGLAGEAQYF
TGTGCCAGCTCACCCCCGGGACTGGCGGGAGAGGCCCAGTACTTC
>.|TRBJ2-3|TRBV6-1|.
CANGMGGGFTDTQYF
TGTGCCAACGGAATGGGAGGGGGGTTCACAGATACGCAGTATTTT
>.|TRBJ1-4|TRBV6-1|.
CASSELGTREKLFF
TGTGCCAGCAGTGAATTGGGGACCCGGGAAAAACTGTTTTTT
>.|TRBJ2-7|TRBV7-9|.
CASSSTGFYEQYF
TGTGCCAGCAGCTCAACAGGGTTCTACGAGCAGTACTTC
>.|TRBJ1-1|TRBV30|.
CAWSVANTEAFF
TGTGCCTGGAGTGTTGCCAACACTGAAGCTTTCTTT
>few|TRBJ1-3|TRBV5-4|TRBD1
CASSQDRGYTIYF
TGCGCCAGCAGCCAAGACAGGGGGTACACCATATATTTT
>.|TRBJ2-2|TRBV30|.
CAWSVGQRELFF
TGTGCCTGGAGTGTTGGGCAACGGGAGCTGTTTTTT
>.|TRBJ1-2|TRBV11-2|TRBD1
CASSQVPGQVVTF
TGTGCCAGCAGTCAGGTCCCGGGACAGGTCGTCACCTTC
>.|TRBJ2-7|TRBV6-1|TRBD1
CASIPGQVAYEQYF
TGTGCCAGCATTCCGGGACAGGTGGCCTACGAGCAGTACTTC
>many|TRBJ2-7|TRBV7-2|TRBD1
CASSFSGTGPYEQYF
TGTGCCAGCAGCTTCTCCGGGACAGGGCCCTACGAGCAGTACTTC
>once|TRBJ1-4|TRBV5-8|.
CASSLWWGADEKLFF
TGTGCCAGCAGCTTGTGGTGGGGGGCCGATGAAAAACTGTTTTTT
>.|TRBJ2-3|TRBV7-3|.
CASSLVTTGTDTQYF
TGTGCCAGCAGCTTAGTGACTACCGGCACAGATACGCAGTATTTT
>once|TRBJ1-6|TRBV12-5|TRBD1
CASGLVFLTGGHNSPLHF
TGTGCTAGTGGTTTGGTCTTCTTGACAGGGGGCCATAATTCACCCCTCCACTTT
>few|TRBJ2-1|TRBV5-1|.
CASKGENYNEQFF
TGTGCCAGCAAGGGAGAAAACTACAATGAGCAGTTCTTC
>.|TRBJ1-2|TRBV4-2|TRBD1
CASSLGTGVFYGYTF
TGTGCCAGCAGCTTGGGGACAGGAGTCTTCTATGGCTACACCTTC
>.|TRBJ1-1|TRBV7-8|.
CASSLGLGQEYTEAFF
TGTGCCAGCAGCTTAGGGCTGGGGCAGGAGTACACTGAAGCTTTCTTT
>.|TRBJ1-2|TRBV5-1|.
CASSLGHPNYGYTF
TGCGCCAGCAGCTTGGGACACCCAAACTATGGCTACACCTTC
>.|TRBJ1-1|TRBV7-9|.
CASSLGGDSVKAFF
TGTGCCAGCAGCTTAGGGGGGGACTCGGTAAAAGCTTTCTTT
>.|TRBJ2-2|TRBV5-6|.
CASSRGVGWRELFF
TGTGCCAGCAGCAGAGGAGTGGGATGGAGGGAGCTGTTTTTT
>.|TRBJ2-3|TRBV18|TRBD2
CASSPPGLAGGPGTQYF
TGTGCCAGCTCACCACCGGGACTAGCGGGAGGGCCGGGTACGCAGTATTTT
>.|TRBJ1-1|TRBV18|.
CASSPAGSLNTEAFF
TGTGCCAGCTCACCGGCCGGGAGTCTGAACACTGAAGCTTTCTTT
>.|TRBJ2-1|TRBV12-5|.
CASGSGASYNEQFF
TGTGCTAGTGGTTCTGGCGCCTCATACAATGAGCAGTTCTTC
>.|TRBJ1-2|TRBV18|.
CASSPQGSFYYGYTF
TGTGCCAGCTCACCACAGGGCAGCTTCTACTATGGCTACACCTTC
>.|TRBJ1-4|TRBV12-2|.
CASRPGPGPNEKLFF
TGTGCAAGTCGCCCGGGCCCAGGACCTAATGAAAAACTGTTTTTT
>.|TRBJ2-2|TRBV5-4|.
CASSFSRVTGELFF
TGTGCCAGCAGCTTCTCGAGGGTGACCGGGGAGCTGTTTTTT
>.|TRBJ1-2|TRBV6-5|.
CASSLLSQGFGGYTF
TGTGCCAGCAGTTTACTATCCCAGGGCTTCGGTGGCTACACCTTC
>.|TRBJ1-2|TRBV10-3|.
CASRAGETYGYTF
TGTGCCAGCAGGGCAGGCGAGACCTATGGCTACACCTTC
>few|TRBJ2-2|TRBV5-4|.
CASSLGLAYGELFF
TGTGCCAGCAGCTTGGGGCTAGCGTACGGGGAGCTGTTTTTT
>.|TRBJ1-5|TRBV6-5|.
CATRPRFNQPQHF
TGTGCCACCCGCCCCAGATTCAATCAGCCCCAGCATTTT
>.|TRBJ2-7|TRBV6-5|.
CASSGEVAYEQYF
TGTGCCAGCAGTGGAGAGGTGGCCTACGAGCAGTACTTC